These T cell receptor beta chains were read from a single sample in a study of cytomegalovirus exposure and HLA in healthy donors. This table comes from immunoSEQ multiplex PCR, and its TCRdb copy is limited to in-frame clones, with some not included. Reported are roughly 200,000 clones; the ten largest clones contain under 6.5%. Sequencing used PBMCs. Receptor source: a man aged 25-40 years in good health and CMV-seronegative. Both conserved end residues are part of each CDR3. A D gene is named only where the DNA matches it firmly.

TRBD2 TRBJ2-7 TRBV27 CASSFGGGLSYEQYF TGTGCCAGCAGCTTTGGGGGGGGTCTTTCCTACGAGCAGTACTTC
TRBD1 TRBJ1-2 TRBV13 CASSLGTGSYGYTF TGTGCCAGCAGCCTAGGGACAGGGAGCTATGGCTACACCTTC
. TRBJ1-3 TRBV7-9 CASSRTANGGNTIYF TGTGCCAGCAGCCGGACAGCAAACGGAGGAAACACCATATATTTT
TRBD1 TRBJ2-7 TRBV14 CASSHLRDRGSEQYF TGTGCCAGCAGCCATCTCCGGGACAGGGGGTCCGAGCAGTACTTC
TRBD2 TRBJ2-5 TRBV18 CASSPPVDSGDQETQYF TGTGCCAGCTCACCACCGGTCGACAGCGGGGACCAAGAGACCCAGTACTTC
. TRBJ2-7 TRBV10-2 CASRALGVQYF TGCGCCAGCAGGGCCCTGGGAGTGCAGTACTTC
TRBD1 TRBJ1-2 TRBV19 CASSMEPRTQGASYGYTF TGTGCCAGTAGTATGGAGCCAAGAACCCAGGGGGCCAGCTATGGCTACACCTTC
. TRBJ1-3 TRBV7-2 CASSFAGGRGGNTIYF TGTGCCAGCAGCTTCGCCGGGGGGCGGGGTGGAAACACCATATATTTT
. TRBJ2-1 TRBV18 CASSPGVRSYNEQFF TGTGCCAGCTCTCCGGGAGTTCGCTCCTACAATGAGCAGTTCTTC
TRBD2 TRBJ2-1 TRBV7-2 CASSPERGPHNEQFF TGTGCCAGCAGCCCAGAGCGGGGCCCACACAATGAGCAGTTCTTC
TRBD1 TRBJ2-7 TRBV13 CASRLLGTGLSYEQYF TGTGCCAGCAGGCTCCTGGGGACAGGCCTCTCCTACGAGCAGTACTTC
TRBD2 TRBJ2-5 TRBV16 CASSRDPGLAGGALQETQYF TGTGCCAGCAGCCGAGACCCGGGACTAGCGGGGGGGGCCCTCCAAGAGACCCAGTACTTC
TRBD1 TRBJ2-7 TRBV5-1 CASSLVMGQSGREQYF TGCGCCAGCAGCTTGGTAATGGGACAGTCGGGGCGCGAGCAGTACTTC
. TRBJ1-2 TRBV27 CASSLTRASSYGYTF TGTGCCAGCAGTTTAACCAGGGCTTCTTCATATGGCTACACCTTC
. TRBJ1-2 TRBV11-3 CASRSYYGYTF TGTGCCAGCAGATCGTACTATGGCTACACCTTC
TRBD1 TRBJ2-3 TRBV7-9 CASSVRGSGGTQYF TGTGCCAGCAGCGTCAGGGGCTCAGGGGGTACGCAGTATTTT
. TRBJ2-3 TRBV27 CASRIRLGIDTQYF TGTGCCAGCAGGATTCGACTGGGTATAGATACGCAGTATTTT
. TRBJ1-1 TRBV9 CASSYTPGNTEAFF TGTGCCAGCAGCTACACACCGGGGAACACTGAAGCTTTCTTT
TRBD1 TRBJ2-7 TRBV5-1 CASSPGGRPYEQYF TGCGCCAGCAGCCCAGGGGGCAGGCCATACGAGCAGTACTTC
TRBD1 TRBJ2-3 TRBV27 CASSLRTGGGTDTQYF TGTGCCAGCAGTCTCCGGACAGGGGGCGGCACAGATACGCAGTATTTT
. TRBJ1-1 TRBV10-3 CAISGLMANTEAFF TGTGCCATCAGTGGACTCATGGCGAACACTGAAGCTTTCTTT
TRBD1 TRBJ1-5 TRBV4-1 CASSQATGGFNQPQHF TGCGCCAGCAGCCAGGCAACAGGGGGCTTCAATCAGCCCCAGCATTTT
. TRBJ2-1 TRBV2 CASSPQGQNEQFF TGTGCCAGCAGTCCCCAGGGCCAGAATGAGCAGTTCTTC
TRBD2 TRBJ2-3 TRBV7-2 CASSLASGPGDTQYF TGTGCCAGCAGCTTAGCTAGCGGGCCGGGTGATACGCAGTATTTT
. TRBJ2-3 TRBV6-1 CASSLLGEGTDTQYF TGTGCCAGCAGTCTACTTGGAGAAGGCACAGATACGCAGTATTTT
. TRBJ2-3 TRBV14 CASKTGFGGSTDTQYF TGTGCCTCAAAGACGGGGTTCGGAGGGAGCACAGATACGCAGTATTTT
. TRBJ1-6 TRBV28 CASSLESGSSYNSPLHF TGTGCCAGCAGTTTAGAGTCCGGGAGCTCCTATAATTCACCCCTCCACTTT
. TRBJ2-1 TRBV7-3 CASSLMSEVEGQFF TGTGCCAGCAGCTTAATGTCGGAGGTGGAGGGGCAGTTCTTC
TRBD1 TRBJ1-2 TRBV7-9 CASSLGSGTGNGYTF TGTGCCAGCAGCTTAGGTTCCGGGACAGGGAATGGCTACACCTTC
. TRBJ2-7 TRBV10-3 CATHGGDSYEQYF TGTGCCACACATGGAGGGGACTCCTACGAGCAGTACTTC
. TRBJ2-1 TRBV19 CATGRGIQGSEQFF TGTGCCACTGGCCGGGGAATACAGGGTAGTGAGCAGTTCTTC
TRBD1 TRBJ1-4 TRBV5-4 CASSSRQGIDEKLFF TGTGCCAGCAGCTCCCGACAGGGAATCGATGAAAAACTGTTTTTT
. TRBJ2-3 TRBV29-1 CSSNIQEPTDTQYF TGCAGCTCGAACATACAGGAGCCCACAGATACGCAGTATTTT
TRBD1 TRBJ2-7 TRBV7-2 CASSPSGQGSKYEQYF TGTGCCAGCAGCCCTAGCGGACAGGGGTCGAAATACGAGCAGTACTTC
TRBD1 TRBJ1-1 TRBV9 CASSETGTGHTEAFF TGTGCCAGCAGCGAGACGGGGACAGGGCACACTGAAGCTTTCTTT
TRBD2 TRBJ2-7 TRBV6-5 CASSYLAGVGEQYF TGTGCCAGCAGTTACTTAGCGGGAGTGGGAGAGCAGTACTTC
. TRBJ1-5 TRBV6-6 CASSYVGQDNQPQHF TGTGCCAGCAGTTACGTAGGACAAGACAATCAGCCCCAGCATTTT
TRBD1 TRBJ1-2 TRBV7-2 CASSPDRGHYGYTF TGTGCCAGCAGCCCCGACAGGGGGCACTATGGCTACACCTTC
. TRBJ1-1 TRBV2 CASSKTVSNTEAFF TGTGCCAGCAGTAAGACAGTTTCGAACACTGAAGCTTTCTTT
TRBD1 TRBJ2-5 TRBV10-3 CAIGQGQETQYF TGTGCCATCGGACAGGGACAAGAGACCCAGTACTTC
. TRBJ1-4 TRBV5-1 CASSLAGGATNEKLFF TGCGCCAGCAGCTTGGCCGGGGGGGCTACTAATGAAAAACTGTTTTTT
TRBD2 TRBJ2-1 TRBV2 CASNRERELVEQFF TGTGCCAGCAACAGGGAGCGGGAGTTGGTTGAGCAGTTCTTC
TRBD1 TRBJ2-7 TRBV6-6 CASSGGTGGFYEQYF TGTGCCAGCAGTGGCGGGACAGGGGGCTTTTACGAGCAGTACTTC
. TRBJ1-5 TRBV4-2 CASSQGGQGARQPQHF TGTGCCAGCAGCCAAGGGGGGCAGGGCGCGAGGCAGCCCCAGCATTTT
. TRBJ1-2 TRBV30 CAWSSSVGYTF TGTGCCTGGAGTTCGAGTGTAGGCTACACCTTC
TRBD2 TRBJ2-1 TRBV30 CAWEPGLAINEQFF TGTGCCTGGGAGCCGGGACTAGCAATCAATGAGCAGTTCTTC
TRBD1 TRBJ2-5 TRBV13 CASSSTRGQGARETQYF TGTGCCAGCAGCTCGACCCGGGGACAGGGGGCTAGAGAGACCCAGTACTTC
. TRBJ2-5 TRBV28 CASSTIQGGQETQYF TGTGCCAGCAGTACAATACAGGGGGGGCAAGAGACCCAGTACTTC
. TRBJ2-1 TRBV7-2 CASSSTVSYNEQFF TGTGCCAGCAGCTCGACAGTCTCCTACAATGAGCAGTTCTTC
TRBD1 TRBJ2-7 TRBV6-5 CASSYESGTGWYEQYF TGTGCCAGCAGTTACGAATCGGGGACAGGGTGGTACGAGCAGTACTTC
TRBD2 TRBJ2-7 TRBV5-4 CASTSGTYEQYF TGTGCCAGCACTAGCGGGACCTACGAGCAGTACTTC
. TRBJ2-1 TRBV7-6 CASSPLPAAGAYNEQFF TGTGCCAGCAGCCCCCTCCCCGCGGCGGGGGCATACAATGAGCAGTTCTTC